This record covers a single T cell receptor (beta chain). What it binds is not known. This sample is drawn from a study of T cell responses to AZD1222 COVID-19 vaccine. Deletions cut 0 bases from V and 10 bases from J, with 15 bases between. The CDR3 covers 14 residues. Germline lookup yields CDR1 MNHEY and CDR2 SVGAGI. TCRdb's copy holds only in-frame clones and misses some; the assay was immunoSEQ multiplex PCR. The sample holds some 170,000 clones, 85% to 95% seen once. General observations from the study: Regions 160-218 and 743-854 dominated among vaccine-associated CD4 TCRs spanning spike. There were mostly white British donors and more females than males, and clonal diversity was possibly underestimated.

This clonotype was obtained from an adult in good health. Specimen: peripheral blood, collected on day 0 of AZD1222 vaccination. The J gene is TRBJ1-1, the V gene TRBV6-5; D not certain. The CDR3 DNA is TGTGCCAGCAGTTACTCGACTTTTAACCCTTCAGCTTTCTTT. Protein: CASSYSTFNPSAFF.